One T cell receptor (beta chain) is described in this entry. This clone's antigen is unknown. No quality values exist for individual bases; no much larger clone is one base distant. This specimen comes from a study of beta chain features in type 1 diabetes (dated by TCRdb to the late 2010s). Regarding the complete study: Patients and healthy donors did not differ in mean age, gender distribution, total cell number or subset yield. A total of 85 million to 140 million sorted cells were examined across all samples, and a strong correlation was observed between cell number per subset and RNA yield. The study compared the TCRB repertoires of sorted circulating CD4+ T cell subsets in recently diagnosed type 1 diabetes patients with those in matched healthy donors. Regulatory and stem cell-like memory subsets were obtained from only 8 patients and about eight healthy donors, while naive and central memory subsets were obtained from all 30 or so donors.

The High Capacity cDNA Reverse Transcription Kit was used to reverse transcribe all of the isolated RNA, meaning that expressed TCRB transcripts were what got sequenced. Deep immunoSEQ sequencing was applied to naive, central memory and regulatory T cell samples, giving an average of roughly 3.6 million total reads per sample. Sorted cells were lysed in RLT buffer, and RNA was extracted using DNase-treated RNeasy Micro or Mini kits according to cell number. To prevent cross-contamination, every cell subset was processed on its own, while patient and healthy donor samples were processed together. Using the immunoSEQ multiplex PCR, TCRB sequences were amplified from cDNA into 87-bp fragments spanning the CDR3 region. Amplicons were sequenced on the Illumina HiSeq platform. The paper's processing steps were these. Synthetic template baselines were used to correct PCR bias computationally, reads within Hamming distance 2 were collapsed, and singletons that could not be merged were discarded. By aligning reads against IMGT, V, D and J genes, CDR3 length, and insertions or deletions at six rearrangement sites were assigned. Clonotype counts were normalized to sorted cell number within each subset before computing true diversity and Gini coefficients with the tcR R package. The overlap coefficient, calculated on TCRB nucleotide sequences, was used to measure repertoire sharing. Out-of-frame TCRB sequences from naive cells were analyzed as a proxy for the pre-selection repertoire. Entries here come from immuneACCESS through TCRdb and include only in-frame sequences with V and J called. Some clones fail to appear in such tables; in the studies checked, an unresolved V gene covers under half of the shortfall, and the cause of the remainder is unknown. D and trimming come from the DNA, and the V and J calls and clone size come from that table. This sample has roughly 450,000 clones in its table, and approximately 15% of those were observed once. Under 0.04% of the sample goes to the ten largest clones.

Broad study findings and their caveats: A moderate but significant shortening of TCRB CDR3 length was observed in type 1 diabetes patients in all four CD4+ subsets. Naive, central memory and regulatory TCRB repertoires appeared more similar among patients than among healthy donors. At VDJ recombination sites, patients with type 1 diabetes made fewer insertions and deleted more nucleotides, a pattern implying thymic rearrangement abnormalities. Sequencing cDNA rather than genomic DNA could over-represent highly expressing activated cells, although activation and CD3 levels did not differ between groups. Only small numbers of individuals were included in the HLA sub-analyses, which left unresolved whether HLA type had any influence on TCRB rearrangement. Shorter templates might be favored by PCR, yet because patient and control samples were amplified and corrected together, any such skew would affect both groups equally.

Each donor gave one peripheral blood draw, approximately 110 mL on average, collected into heparinised tubes. Using a panel that included CD45RO, CCR7, CD25, CD127, CD95 and CD27, naive, central memory, regulatory and stem cell-like memory CD4+ T cells were sorted on a BD FACSAria II. All sorted populations exceeded 95% purity. PBMCs were separated immediately by Lymphoprep density gradient centrifugation and were stained directly, without being cultured. Samples were stained and sorted in pairs, with one healthy donor and one patient per experiment, so that batch effects were minimized. The TCR was taken from a man aged 25-40 years in good health. Material: naive CD4+ T cells from blood. The cell subset or site label, read with the paper, signifies: true naive CD4+ T cells.

The bases read TGTGCCAGCAGCCCCGGACTCCCCCCGGAGACCCAGTACTTC. It is translated as CASSPGLPPETQYF. Rearrangement joined TRBV7-2 to TRBJ2-5, with TRBD2 perhaps the D gene, on 5 matching bases. The germline V gene supplies CDR1 SGHTA and CDR2 FQGNSA. There are 14 amino acids in the CDR3, from cysteine to phenylalanine inclusive. Only the CDR3 DNA is retained, 42 bases long and in frame from the first base. Cut back by 5 bases and 5 bases, the V and J ends lie 15 bases apart.